This T cell receptor beta chain stems from a study of blood T cell repertoires in COVID-19. Sequencing was performed with immunoSEQ multiplex PCR; in TCRdb, only in-frame clones are kept and a portion is missing. In the table there are about 260,000 clones, 85% to 90% of which are singletons. The CDR3 extends over 13 amino acids. With 4 bases clipped from V and 6 bases from J, the junction kept 3 bases outside the gene matches. This receptor was obtained from a young woman with acute COVID-19. The gene calls are TRBV12-3 or TRBV12-4 and TRBJ1-1; 9 positions match TRBD1. Sequenced material: PBMCs or T cells enriched from blood (not recorded which). The chain's CDR3 is CASSSTGGAEAFF. The CDR3 DNA reads as TGTGCCAGCAGTTCCACAGGGGGCGCTGAAGCTTTCTTT.